The TCR beta chain described here comes from a study of Graves' ophthalmopathy and Graves' hyperthyroidism. Amplification of the TCR beta CDR3 regions used RNA transcripts (as template). Following a first-round RT-PCR that used HTBI primers, a second-round multiplex PCR was carried out. TCRdb itself ran the multiplex PCR reads through MiXCR, one entry per CDR3 protein. Counted here are about 740,000 distinct CDR3 sequences, 40% occurring once; the ten biggest clones make up less than 55%. This CDR3 has 15 amino acids. Germline V gene data show CDR1 as SGHVS and CDR2 as FQNEAQ. After removal of 5 bases from V and 2 bases from J, the junction contained 6 bases not matched to a gene. Ineligible for inclusion were patients with other autoimmune diseases, uncontrolled infections, pregnancy or lactation. The sample holds many counts of this clonotype.

The rearrangement links TRBV7-8 to TRBJ1-2; 9 bases fit TRBD1. The receptor was isolated from an adult man with Graves' ophthalmopathy. Sequenced: peripheral blood. The CDR3 loop is CASSRDGTGNYGYTF. The CDR3 DNA follows: TGTGCCAGCAGCCGCGATGGGACAGGGAACTATGGCTACACCTTC.